Below are 2 T cell receptor beta chains sequenced from a single sample in a study of CD8+ T cells in alopecia areata. cDNA reverse transcribed from extracted RNA served as the sequencing template. Sequencing was performed with immunoSEQ multiplex PCR; in TCRdb, only in-frame clones are kept and a portion is missing. The sample holds 90,000 to 150,000 clones, roughly two thirds seen once. Sample: CD4+ T cells sorted from blood. These receptors were obtained from a human donor in good health.

The rearrangement uses TRBV23-1 and TRBJ2-5; D is possibly TRBD1 or TRBD2 (5 bases each). TRBV23-1 belongs to the ORF category, with a function that is uncertain. V shed 3 bases and J shed 3 bases, with 26 bases lying between them. CDR3 size: 19 residues. CDR3 protein: CASSQFQGVRISRKETQYF. The CDR3 DNA reads as TGCGCCAGCAGTCAGTTTCAGGGAGTGAGGATAAGCCGAAAAGAGACCCAGTACTTC.

This clone appeared once. The chain carries TRBV5-1 and TRBJ2-5; D ambiguous. The germline V gene has CDR1 SGHRS and CDR2 YFSETQ. V lost 3 bases, J lost 2 bases, and 11 bases lay in between. The CDR3 is made up of 14 amino acids. In nucleotides, the CDR3 is TGCGCCAGCAGCTCCGGCAGGAATCAAGAGACCCAGTACTTC. Its translation is CASSSGRNQETQYF.